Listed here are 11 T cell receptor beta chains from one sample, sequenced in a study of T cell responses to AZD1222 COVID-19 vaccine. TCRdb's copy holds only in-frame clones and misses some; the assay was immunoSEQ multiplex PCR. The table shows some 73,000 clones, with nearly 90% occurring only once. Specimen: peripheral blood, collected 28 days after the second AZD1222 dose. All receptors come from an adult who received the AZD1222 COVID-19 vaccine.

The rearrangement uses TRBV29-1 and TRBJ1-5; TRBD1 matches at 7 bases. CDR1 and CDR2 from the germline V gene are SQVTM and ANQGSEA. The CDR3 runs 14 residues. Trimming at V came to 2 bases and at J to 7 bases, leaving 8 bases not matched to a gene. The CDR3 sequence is CSVELEGAGQPQHF. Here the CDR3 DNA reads TGCAGCGTTGAATTGGAGGGGGCAGGGCAGCCCCAGCATTTT.

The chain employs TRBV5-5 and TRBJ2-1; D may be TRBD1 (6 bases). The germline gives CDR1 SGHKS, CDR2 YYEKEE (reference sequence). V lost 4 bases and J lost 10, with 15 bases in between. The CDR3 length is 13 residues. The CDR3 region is CASSPQGLGEQFF. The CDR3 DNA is TGTGCCAGCAGCCCACAGGGTCTGGGGGAGCAGTTCTTC.

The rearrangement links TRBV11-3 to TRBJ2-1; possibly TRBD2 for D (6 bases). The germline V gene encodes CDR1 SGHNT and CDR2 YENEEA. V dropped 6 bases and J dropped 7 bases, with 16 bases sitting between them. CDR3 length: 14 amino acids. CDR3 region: CASRPRAGGNEQFF. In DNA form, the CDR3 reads TGTGCCAGCAGACCTAGGGCTGGGGGGAATGAGCAGTTCTTC.

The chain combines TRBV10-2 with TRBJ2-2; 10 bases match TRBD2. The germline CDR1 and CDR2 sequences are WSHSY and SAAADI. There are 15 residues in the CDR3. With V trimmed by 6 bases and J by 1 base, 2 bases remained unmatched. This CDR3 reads CASRTSGLNTGELFF. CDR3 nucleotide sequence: TGCGCCAGCAGGACTAGCGGGCTGAACACCGGGGAGCTGTTTTTT.

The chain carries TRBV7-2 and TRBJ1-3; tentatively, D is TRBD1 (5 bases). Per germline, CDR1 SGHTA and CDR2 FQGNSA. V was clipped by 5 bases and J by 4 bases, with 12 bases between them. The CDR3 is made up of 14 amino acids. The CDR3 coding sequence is TGTGCCAGCAGCGAAGGGGTATCAGGAAACACCATATATTTT. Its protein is CASSEGVSGNTIYF.

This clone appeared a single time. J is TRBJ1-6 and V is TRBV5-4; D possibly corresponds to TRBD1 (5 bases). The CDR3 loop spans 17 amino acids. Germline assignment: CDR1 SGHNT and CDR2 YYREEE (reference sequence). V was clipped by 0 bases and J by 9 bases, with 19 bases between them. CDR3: CASSLGGVGTPGSPLHF. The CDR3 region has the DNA TGTGCCAGCAGCTTGGGGGGGGTCGGGACCCCTGGTTCACCCCTCCACTTT.

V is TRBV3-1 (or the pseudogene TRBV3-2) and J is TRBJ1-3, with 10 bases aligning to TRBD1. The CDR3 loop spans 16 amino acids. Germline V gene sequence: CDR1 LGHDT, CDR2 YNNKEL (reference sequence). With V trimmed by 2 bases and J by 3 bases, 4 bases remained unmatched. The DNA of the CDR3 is TGTGCCAGCAGCCAAAGACAGGGGGCGGGTGGAAACACCATATATTTT. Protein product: CASSQRQGAGGNTIYF.

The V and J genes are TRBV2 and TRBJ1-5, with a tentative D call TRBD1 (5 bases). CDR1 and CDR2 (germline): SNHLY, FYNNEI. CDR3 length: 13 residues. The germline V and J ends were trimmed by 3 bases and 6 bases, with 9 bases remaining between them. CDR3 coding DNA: TGTGCCAGCAGTGAGAGGGGCGGTCAGCCCCAGCATTTT. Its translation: CASSERGGQPQHF. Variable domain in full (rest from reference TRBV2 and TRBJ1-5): EPEVTQTPSHQVTQMGQEVILRCVPISNHLYFYWYRQILGQKVEFLVSFYNNEISEKSEIFDDQFSVERPDGSNFTLKIRSTKLEDSAMYFCASSERGGQPQHFGDGTRLSIL.

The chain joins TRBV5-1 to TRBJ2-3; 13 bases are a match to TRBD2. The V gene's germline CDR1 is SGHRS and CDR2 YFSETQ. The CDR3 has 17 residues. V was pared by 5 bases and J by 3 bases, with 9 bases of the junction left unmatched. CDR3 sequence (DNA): TGCGCCAGCAGTACCGGACTAGCGGGGGTTGTAACAGATACGCAGTATTTT. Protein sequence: CASSTGLAGVVTDTQYF.

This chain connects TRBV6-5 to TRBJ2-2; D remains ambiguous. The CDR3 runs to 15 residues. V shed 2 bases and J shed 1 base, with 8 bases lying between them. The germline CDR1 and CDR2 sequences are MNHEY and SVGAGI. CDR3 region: CASSYSTRNTGELFF. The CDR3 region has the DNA TGTGCCAGCAGTTACAGTACGCGGAACACCGGGGAGCTGTTTTTT.

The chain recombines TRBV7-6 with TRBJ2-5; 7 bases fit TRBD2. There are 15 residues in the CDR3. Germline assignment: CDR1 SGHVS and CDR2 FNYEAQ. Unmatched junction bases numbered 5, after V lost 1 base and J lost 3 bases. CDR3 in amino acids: CASSLVRSGKETQYF. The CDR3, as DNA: TGTGCCAGCAGCTTAGTCCGAAGCGGGAAAGAGACCCAGTACTTC. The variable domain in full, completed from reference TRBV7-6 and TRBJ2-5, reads GAGVSQSPRYKVTKRGQDVALRCDPISGHVSLYWYRQALGQGPEFLTYFNYEAQQDKSGLPNDRFSAERPEGSISTLTIQRTEQRDSAMYRCASSLVRSGKETQYFGPGTRLLVL.